This T cell receptor (beta chain) was recovered during a study of PD-L1 blockade in urothelial cancer. Turning to the study itself: At 3 weeks after treatment start (second dose) and again at 6 weeks, blood was analyzed.

This clone occurred a few times. Sequencing was performed with immunoSEQ multiplex PCR; in TCRdb, only in-frame clones are kept and a portion is missing. The profile shows 20,000 to 30,000 clones, approximately 84% of them singletons. The CDR3 is 14 residues long. This specimen consisted of PBMCs, obtained around atezolizumab (anti-PD-L1) treatment. The chain has TRBV21-1 and TRBJ2-7; the table's D call of TRBD1 was not tested on the DNA. TRBV21-1 is listed as a pseudogene. This TCR was sampled from a man in his sixties or seventies with urothelial cancer. This CDR3 is CASSGRDNSYEQYF. As DNA, the CDR3 is TGTGCCAGCAGCGGCCGGGACAACTCCTACGAGCAGTACTTC.